The clone carrying this T cell receptor (beta chain) has only a few counts. Its antigen remains unidentified. Extracted RNA was reverse transcribed, and the resulting cDNA served as sequencing template. Sequencing was performed with immunoSEQ multiplex PCR; in TCRdb, only in-frame clones are kept and a portion is missing. The sample records some 100,000 clones, roughly 47% being singletons. The sample's treatment: oral pan-JAK inhibitor, 5-10 mg twice daily. The source of the sample is a study of CD8+ T cells in alopecia areata. Study results and caveats: Patients displayed less clarity in TCR sharing than mice, a finding possibly related to HLA.

V was pared by 4 bases and J by 4 bases, with 14 bases between. This CDR3 has 15 residues. The germline V gene encodes CDR1 MGHRA and CDR2 YSYEKL. The V and J genes are TRBV4-1 and TRBJ1-5; D is uncertain. The sample consisted of CD8+ T cells sorted from blood, taken at week 24, from a patient treated with tofacitinib. The receptor's source is a human donor with alopecia areata. CDR3 loop: CASSPLFDWNQPQHF. The CDR3 region has the DNA TGCGCCAGCAGCCCACTTTTCGATTGGAATCAGCCCCAGCATTTT.